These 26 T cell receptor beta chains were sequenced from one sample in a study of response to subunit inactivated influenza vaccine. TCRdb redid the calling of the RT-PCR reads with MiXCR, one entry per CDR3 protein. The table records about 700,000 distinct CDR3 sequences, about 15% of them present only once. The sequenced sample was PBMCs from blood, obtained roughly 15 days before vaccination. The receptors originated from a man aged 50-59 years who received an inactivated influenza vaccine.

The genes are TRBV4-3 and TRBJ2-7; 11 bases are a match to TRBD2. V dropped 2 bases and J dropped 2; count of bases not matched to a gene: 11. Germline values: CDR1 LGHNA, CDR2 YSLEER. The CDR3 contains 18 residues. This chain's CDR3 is CASSQQIAGGPNTYEQYF. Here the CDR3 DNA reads TGCGCCAGCAGCCAACAAATAGCGGGAGGGCCAAACACCTACGAGCAGTACTTC.

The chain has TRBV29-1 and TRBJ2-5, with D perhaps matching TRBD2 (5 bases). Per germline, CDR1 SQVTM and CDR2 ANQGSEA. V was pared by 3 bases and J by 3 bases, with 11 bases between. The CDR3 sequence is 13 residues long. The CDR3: CSVDRLAEETQYF. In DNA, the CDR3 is TGCAGCGTTGACCGGCTAGCAGAAGAGACCCAGTACTTC.

In DNA, the CDR3 is TGCGCCAGCAGCCATCCGGAGGCAGATACGCAGTATTTT. It encodes CASSHPEADTQYF. The chain combines TRBV5-1 with TRBJ2-3; a weak D match, TRBD2 (5 bases). Germline loops: CDR1 SGHRS, CDR2 YFSETQ. CDR3 length equals 13 residues. Between the trimmed V and J ends, which lost 4 bases and 4 bases, there was a span of 10 bases.

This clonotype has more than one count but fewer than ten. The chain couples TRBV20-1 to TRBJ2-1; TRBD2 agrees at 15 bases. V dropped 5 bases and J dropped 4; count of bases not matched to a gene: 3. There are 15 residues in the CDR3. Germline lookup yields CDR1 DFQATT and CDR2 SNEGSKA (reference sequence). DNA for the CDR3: TGCAGTGCTCCCGGGACTAGCGGGGGGTACAATGAGCAGTTCTTC. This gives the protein CSAPGTSGGYNEQFF.

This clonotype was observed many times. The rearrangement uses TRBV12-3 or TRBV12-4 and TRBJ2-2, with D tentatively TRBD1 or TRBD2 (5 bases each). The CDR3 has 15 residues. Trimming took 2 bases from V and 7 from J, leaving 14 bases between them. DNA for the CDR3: TGTGCCAGCAGTTTAATTATCGGGGCGGTCGGGGAGCTGTTTTTT. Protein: CASSLIIGAVGELFF.

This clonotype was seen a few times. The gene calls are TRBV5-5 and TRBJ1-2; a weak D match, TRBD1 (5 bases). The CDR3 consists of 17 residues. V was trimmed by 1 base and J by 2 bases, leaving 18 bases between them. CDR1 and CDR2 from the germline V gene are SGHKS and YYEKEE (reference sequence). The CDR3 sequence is CASSLLPTGGTNYGYTF. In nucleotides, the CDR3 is TGTGCCAGCAGCTTGCTACCTACTGGGGGGACGAACTATGGCTACACCTTC.

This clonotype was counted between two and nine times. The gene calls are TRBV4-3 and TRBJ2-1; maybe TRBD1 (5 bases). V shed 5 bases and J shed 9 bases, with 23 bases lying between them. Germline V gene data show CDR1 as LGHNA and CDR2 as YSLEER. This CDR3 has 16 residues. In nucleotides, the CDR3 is TGCGCCAGCAGCGCAGAAGACGGGCCAGGGCGTATTGAGCAGTTCTTC. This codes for CASSAEDGPGRIEQFF.

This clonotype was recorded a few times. The DNA for the CDR3 is TGTGCCAGCAGGCGGGACAGTAGTAATGAAAAACTGTTTTTT. This gives the protein CASRRDSSNEKLFF. This sequence joins TRBV5-6 and TRBJ1-4; 7 bases fit TRBD1. Germline CDR1 and CDR2: SGHDT and YYEEEE. V lost 5 bases to trimming and J lost 4 bases; unmatched junction nucleotides: 5. The CDR3 runs 14 residues.

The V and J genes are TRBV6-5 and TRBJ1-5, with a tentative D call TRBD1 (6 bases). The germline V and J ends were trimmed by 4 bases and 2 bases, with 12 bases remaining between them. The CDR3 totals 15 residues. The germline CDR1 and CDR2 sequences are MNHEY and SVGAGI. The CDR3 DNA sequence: TGTGCCAGCAGTTCCCGACAGGCCCGCAATCAGCCCCAGCATTTT. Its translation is CASSSRQARNQPQHF.

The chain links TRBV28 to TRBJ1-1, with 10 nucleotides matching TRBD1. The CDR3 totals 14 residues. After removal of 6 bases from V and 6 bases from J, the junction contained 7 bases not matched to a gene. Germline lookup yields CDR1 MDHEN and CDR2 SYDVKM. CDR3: CASRRDRGRSEAFF. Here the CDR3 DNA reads TGTGCCAGCAGGAGGGACAGGGGAAGGTCTGAAGCTTTCTTT.

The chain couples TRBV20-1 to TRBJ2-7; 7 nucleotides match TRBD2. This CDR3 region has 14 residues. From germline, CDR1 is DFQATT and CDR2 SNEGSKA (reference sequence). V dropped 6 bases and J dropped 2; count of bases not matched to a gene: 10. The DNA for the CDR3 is TGCAGTGCCGCCCCTGGGGGGGACCCCTACGAGCAGTACTTC. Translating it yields CSAAPGGDPYEQYF.

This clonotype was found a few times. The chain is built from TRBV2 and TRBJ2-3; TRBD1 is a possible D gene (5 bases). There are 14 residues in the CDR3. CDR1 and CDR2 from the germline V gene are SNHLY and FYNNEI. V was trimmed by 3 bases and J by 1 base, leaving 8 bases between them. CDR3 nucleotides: TGTGCCAGCAGTGAGGGCAGGGGCACAGATACGCAGTATTTT. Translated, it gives CASSEGRGTDTQYF.

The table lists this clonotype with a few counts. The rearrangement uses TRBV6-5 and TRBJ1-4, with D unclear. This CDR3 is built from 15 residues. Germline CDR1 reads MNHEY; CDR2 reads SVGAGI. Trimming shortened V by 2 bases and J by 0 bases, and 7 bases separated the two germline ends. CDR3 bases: TGTGCCAGCAGTTACACGACGGCAACTAATGAAAAACTGTTTTTT. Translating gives CASSYTTATNEKLFF.

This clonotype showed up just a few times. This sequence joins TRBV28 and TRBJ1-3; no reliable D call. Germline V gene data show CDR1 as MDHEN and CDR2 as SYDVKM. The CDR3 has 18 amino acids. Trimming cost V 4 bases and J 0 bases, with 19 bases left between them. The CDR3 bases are TGTGCCAGCAGTTCTCTAAGGCGTTGGAGCCCCTCTGGAAACACCATATATTTT. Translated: CASSSLRRWSPSGNTIYF.

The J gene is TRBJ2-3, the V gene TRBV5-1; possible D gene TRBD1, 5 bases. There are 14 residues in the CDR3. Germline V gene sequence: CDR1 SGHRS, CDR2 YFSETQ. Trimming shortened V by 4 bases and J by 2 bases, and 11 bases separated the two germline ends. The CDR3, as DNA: TGCGCCAGCAGCGTCGACAGATCCACAGATACGCAGTATTTT. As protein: CASSVDRSTDTQYF.

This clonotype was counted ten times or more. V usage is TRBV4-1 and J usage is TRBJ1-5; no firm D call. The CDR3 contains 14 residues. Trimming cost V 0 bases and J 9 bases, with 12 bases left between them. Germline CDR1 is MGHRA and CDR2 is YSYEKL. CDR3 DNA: TGCGCCAGCAGCCAAGATCGTTTCTTTCCGCCCCAGCATTTT. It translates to CASSQDRFFPPQHF.

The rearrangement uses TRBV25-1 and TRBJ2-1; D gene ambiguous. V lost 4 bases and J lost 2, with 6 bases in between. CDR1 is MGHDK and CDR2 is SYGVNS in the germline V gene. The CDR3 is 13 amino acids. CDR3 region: CASSGYPYNEQFF. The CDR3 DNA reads TGTGCCAGCAGTGGTTACCCCTACAATGAGCAGTTCTTC.

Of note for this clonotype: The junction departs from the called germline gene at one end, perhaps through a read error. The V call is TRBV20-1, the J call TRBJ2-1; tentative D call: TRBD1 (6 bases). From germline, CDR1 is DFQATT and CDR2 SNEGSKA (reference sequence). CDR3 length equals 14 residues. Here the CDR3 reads CSARGAVSYSEQFF. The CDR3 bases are TGCAGTGCTAGGGGGGCTGTGTCTTACAGTGAGCAGTTCTTC.

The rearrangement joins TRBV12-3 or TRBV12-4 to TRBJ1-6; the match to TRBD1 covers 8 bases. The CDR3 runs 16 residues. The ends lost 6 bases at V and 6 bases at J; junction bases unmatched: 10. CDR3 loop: CASSHRDRWSNSPLHF. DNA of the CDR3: TGTGCCAGCAGCCACCGGGACAGGTGGAGTAATTCACCCCTCCACTTT.

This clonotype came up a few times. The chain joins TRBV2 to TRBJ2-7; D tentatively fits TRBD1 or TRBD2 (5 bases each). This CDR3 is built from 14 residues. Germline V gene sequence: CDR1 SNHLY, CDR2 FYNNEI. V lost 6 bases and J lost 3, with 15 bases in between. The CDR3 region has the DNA TGTGCCAGCAGCGGGCGGGTGGGGCTCTACGAGCAGTACTTC. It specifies CASSGRVGLYEQYF.

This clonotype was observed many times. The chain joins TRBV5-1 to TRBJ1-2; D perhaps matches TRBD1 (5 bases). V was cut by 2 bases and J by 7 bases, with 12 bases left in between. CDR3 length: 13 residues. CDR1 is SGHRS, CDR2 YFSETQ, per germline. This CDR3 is CASSFRDFVGYTF. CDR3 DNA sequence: TGCGCCAGCAGCTTCCGGGACTTTGTTGGCTACACCTTC.

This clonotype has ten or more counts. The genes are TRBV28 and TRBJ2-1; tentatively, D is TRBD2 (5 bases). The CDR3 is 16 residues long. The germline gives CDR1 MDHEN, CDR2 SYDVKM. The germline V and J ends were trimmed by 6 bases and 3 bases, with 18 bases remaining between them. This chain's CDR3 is CASRSSEAENYNEQFF. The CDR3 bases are TGTGCCAGCAGGAGCTCGGAGGCGGAAAACTACAATGAGCAGTTCTTC. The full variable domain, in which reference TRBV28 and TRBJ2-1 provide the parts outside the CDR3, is DVKVTQSSRYLVKRTGEKVFLECVQDMDHENMFWYRQDPGLGLRLIYFSYDVKMKEKGDIPEGYSVSREKKERFSLILESASTNQTSMYLCASRSSEAENYNEQFFGPGTRLTVL.

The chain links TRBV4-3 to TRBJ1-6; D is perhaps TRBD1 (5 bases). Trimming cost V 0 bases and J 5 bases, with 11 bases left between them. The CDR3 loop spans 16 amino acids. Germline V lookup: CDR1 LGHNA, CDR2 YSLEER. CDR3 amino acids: CASSQDPGLNNSPLHF. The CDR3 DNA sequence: TGCGCCAGCAGCCAAGATCCGGGACTTAATAATTCACCCCTCCACTTT.

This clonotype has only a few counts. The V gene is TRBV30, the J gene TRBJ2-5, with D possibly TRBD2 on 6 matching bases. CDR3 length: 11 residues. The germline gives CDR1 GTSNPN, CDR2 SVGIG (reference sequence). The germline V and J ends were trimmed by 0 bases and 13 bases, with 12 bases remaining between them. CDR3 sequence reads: CAWSVPGLRYF. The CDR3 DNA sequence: TGTGCCTGGAGTGTACCGGGACTTAGGTACTTC.

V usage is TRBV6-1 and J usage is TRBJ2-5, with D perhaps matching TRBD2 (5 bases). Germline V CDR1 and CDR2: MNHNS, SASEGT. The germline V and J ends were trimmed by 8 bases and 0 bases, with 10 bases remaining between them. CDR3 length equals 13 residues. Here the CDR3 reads CASLAGHQETQYF. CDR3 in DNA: TGTGCCAGCCTGGCGGGCCACCAAGAGACCCAGTACTTC.

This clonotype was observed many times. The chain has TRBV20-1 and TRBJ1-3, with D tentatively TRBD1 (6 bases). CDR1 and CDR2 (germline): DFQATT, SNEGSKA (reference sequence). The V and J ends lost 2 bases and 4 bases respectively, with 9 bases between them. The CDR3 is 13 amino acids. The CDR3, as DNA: TGCAGTGCTAGAAGGGGGGCCGGAAACACCATATATTTT. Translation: CSARRGAGNTIYF.